This T cell receptor beta chain was captured by sequencing in a study of T cell responses to AZD1222 COVID-19 vaccine. Generated by immunoSEQ multiplex PCR, the TCRdb table keeps only in-frame clones and is missing some. The sample carries around 83,000 clones, around 90% recorded once. The material sequenced was peripheral blood, taken on day 0 of AZD1222 vaccination. This receptor was obtained from an adult in good health.

CDR3 nucleotides: TGTGCCAGCAGCTTTGCCGGGACGGACGAAAAACTGTTTTTT. This sequence encodes CASSFAGTDEKLFF. The chain employs TRBV11-2 and TRBJ1-4; perhaps TRBD1 as D (5 bases). The germline gives CDR1 SGHAT, CDR2 FQNNGV. The CDR3 has 14 residues. V was pared by 3 bases and J by 8 bases, with 13 bases between.